These T cell receptor beta chains were read from a single sample in a study of identical twins. TCRdb passed the 5' RACE reads through MiXCR, listing each CDR3 protein once. Altogether over 200,000 distinct CDR3 sequences are present, 10% to 13% being singletons, with the ten largest covering more than 8%. The sequenced sample was memory T cells sorted from blood. These receptors all stem from a man between 50 and 59 years old in good health. Both conserved end residues are part of each CDR3. D genes are given only for firm matches. Size tells how often a clone was seen (once, few, many) or the class of an expanded clone, and some rows leave it out.

>TRBV18|TRBJ1-1|-|few
CASSPPRDRGTEAFF
TGTGCCAGCTCACCACCTAGGGACCGGGGGACTGAAGCTTTCTTT
>TRBV19|TRBJ2-7|-|many
CASSIQIGQPYEQYF
TGTGCCAGTAGTATTCAGATTGGACAGCCCTACGAGCAGTACTTC
>TRBV28|TRBJ2-1|-|-
CASAPGFSYNEQFF
TGTGCCAGCGCCCCCGGGTTCTCCTACAATGAGCAGTTCTTC
>TRBV20-1|TRBJ2-7|TRBD1|many
CSAPNRDSSYEQYF
TGCAGTGCTCCTAATCGGGACAGCAGCTACGAGCAGTACTTC
>TRBV5-1|TRBJ2-1|TRBD2|few
CASSRGLAGGFLDYNEQFF
TGCGCCAGCAGCCGGGGACTAGCGGGAGGATTTCTAGACTACAATGAGCAGTTCTTC
>TRBV20-1|TRBJ2-3|TRBD2|many
CSAKGLAGFGTDTQYF
TGCAGTGCAAAGGGACTAGCGGGTTTCGGAACAGATACGCAGTATTTT
>TRBV11-1|TRBJ2-2|-|few
CASSLIRWDTSNTGELFF
TGTGCCAGCAGCTTAATCCGGTGGGACACATCGAACACCGGGGAGCTGTTTTTT
>TRBV25-1|TRBJ1-2|TRBD1|-
CASSRQGAGYGYTF
TGTGCCAGCAGCCGACAGGGAGCGGGCTATGGCTACACCTTC
>TRBV5-8|TRBJ2-1|-|many
CSSTQVNEQFF
TGTTCATCGACCCAAGTCAATGAGCAGTTCTTC
>TRBV28|TRBJ2-7|TRBD2|-
CASSSLSGRFSYEQYF
TGTGCCAGCAGTTCCCTTAGCGGGAGGTTTTCCTACGAGCAGTACTTC
>TRBV5-1|TRBJ2-2|-|many
CASSLAARTSNTGELFF
TGCGCCAGCAGCTTGGCCGCCAGGACCTCGAACACCGGGGAGCTGTTTTTT
>TRBV2|TRBJ1-5|TRBD1|many
CASKQGEDNQPQHF
TGTGCCAGTAAACAGGGGGAAGACAATCAGCCCCAGCATTTT
>TRBV5-5|TRBJ1-4|TRBD1|-
CASSWTGANDEKLFF
TGTGCCAGCAGCTGGACAGGGGCGAATGATGAAAAACTGTTTTTT
>TRBV20-1|TRBJ2-7|TRBD2|many
CSARVLAGDPYEQYF
TGCAGTGCTAGAGTCCTTGCGGGGGACCCCTACGAGCAGTACTTC
>TRBV7-8|TRBJ2-5|TRBD2|-
CASSLKASGGRETQYF
TGTGCCAGCAGCTTAAAGGCTAGCGGGGGTCGAGAGACCCAGTACTTC
>TRBV4-2|TRBJ2-5|-|many
CASSQDHSLYQETQYF
TGTGCCAGCAGCCAAGATCACAGCCTGTACCAAGAGACCCAGTACTTC
>TRBV28|TRBJ1-6|-|many
CASSLSYSGVSPLHF
TGTGCCAGCAGTTTATCCTATAGTGGGGTTTCACCCCTCCACTTT
>TRBV29-1|TRBJ2-7|TRBD1|many
CSVEVDRYEQYF
TGCAGCGTTGAAGTGGACAGGTACGAGCAGTACTTC
>TRBV28|TRBJ2-3|TRBD2|few
CASSRTSGGITDTQYF
TGTGCCAGCAGCAGGACTAGCGGGGGGATCACAGATACGCAGTATTTT
>TRBV28|TRBJ1-6|TRBD1|few
CASSSRPRGNSPLHF
TGTGCCAGCAGTTCGAGACCCAGGGGGAATTCACCCCTCCACTTT
>TRBV4-3|TRBJ2-2|-|few
CASSHGQNTGELFF
TGCGCCAGCAGCCACGGGCAGAACACCGGGGAGCTGTTTTTT
>TRBV4-3|TRBJ1-2|-|-
CASSQDLGAGNYGYTF
TGCGCCAGCAGCCAAGATCTGGGGGCGGGGAACTATGGCTACACCTTC
>TRBV27|TRBJ2-3|TRBD1|many
CASSLWQGASTDTQYF
TGTGCCAGCAGTTTATGGCAGGGGGCCAGCACAGATACGCAGTATTTT
>TRBV11-1|TRBJ2-7|TRBD1|many
CASSPRTGNYEQYF
TGTGCCAGCAGCCCTCGGACAGGGAACTACGAGCAGTACTTC